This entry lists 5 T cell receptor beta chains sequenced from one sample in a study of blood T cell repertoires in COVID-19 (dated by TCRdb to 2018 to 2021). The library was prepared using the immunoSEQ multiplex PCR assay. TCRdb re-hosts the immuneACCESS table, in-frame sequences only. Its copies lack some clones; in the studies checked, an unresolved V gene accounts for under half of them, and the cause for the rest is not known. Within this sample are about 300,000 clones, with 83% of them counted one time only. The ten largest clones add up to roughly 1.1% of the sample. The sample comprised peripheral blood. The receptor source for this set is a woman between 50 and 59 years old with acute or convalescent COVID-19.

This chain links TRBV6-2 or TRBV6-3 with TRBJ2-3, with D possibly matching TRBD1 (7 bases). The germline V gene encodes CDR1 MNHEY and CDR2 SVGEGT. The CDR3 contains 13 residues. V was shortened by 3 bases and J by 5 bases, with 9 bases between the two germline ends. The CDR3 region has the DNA TGTGCCAGCAGTTATCAGGGGGGAGATACGCAGTATTTT. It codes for CASSYQGGDTQYF.

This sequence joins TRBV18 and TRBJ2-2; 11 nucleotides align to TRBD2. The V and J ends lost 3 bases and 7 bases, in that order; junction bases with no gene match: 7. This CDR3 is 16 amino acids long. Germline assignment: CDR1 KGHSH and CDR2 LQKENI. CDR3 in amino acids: CASSPLAGGTGGELFF. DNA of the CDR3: TGTGCCAGCTCACCTCTAGCGGGAGGAACAGGCGGGGAGCTGTTTTTT.

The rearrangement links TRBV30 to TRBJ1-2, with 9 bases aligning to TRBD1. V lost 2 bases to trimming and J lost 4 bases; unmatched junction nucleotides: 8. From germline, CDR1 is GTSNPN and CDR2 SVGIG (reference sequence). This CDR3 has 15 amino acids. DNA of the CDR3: TGTGCCTGGAGTCTGAAGGGACAGGGAGCCTATGGCTACACCTTC. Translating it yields CAWSLKGQGAYGYTF.

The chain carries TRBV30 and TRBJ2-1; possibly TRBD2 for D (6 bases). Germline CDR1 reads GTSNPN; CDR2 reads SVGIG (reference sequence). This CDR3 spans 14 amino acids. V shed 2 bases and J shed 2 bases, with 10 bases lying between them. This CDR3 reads CAWSTSGAYNEQFF. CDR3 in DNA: TGTGCCTGGAGTACTTCGGGGGCCTACAATGAGCAGTTCTTC. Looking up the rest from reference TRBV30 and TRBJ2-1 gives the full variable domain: SQTIHQWPATLVQPVGSPLSLECTVEGTSNPNLYWYRQAAGRGLQLLFYSVGIGQISSEVPQNLSASRPQDRQFILSSKKLLLSDSGFYLCAWSTSGAYNEQFFGPGTRLTVL.

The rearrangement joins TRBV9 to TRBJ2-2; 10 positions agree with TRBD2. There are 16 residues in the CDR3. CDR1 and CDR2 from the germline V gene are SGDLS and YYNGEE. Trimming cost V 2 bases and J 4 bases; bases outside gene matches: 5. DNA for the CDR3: TGTGCCAGCAGCGTTAGCGGGAGGCGCGGCACCGGGGAGCTGTTTTTT. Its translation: CASSVSGRRGTGELFF.